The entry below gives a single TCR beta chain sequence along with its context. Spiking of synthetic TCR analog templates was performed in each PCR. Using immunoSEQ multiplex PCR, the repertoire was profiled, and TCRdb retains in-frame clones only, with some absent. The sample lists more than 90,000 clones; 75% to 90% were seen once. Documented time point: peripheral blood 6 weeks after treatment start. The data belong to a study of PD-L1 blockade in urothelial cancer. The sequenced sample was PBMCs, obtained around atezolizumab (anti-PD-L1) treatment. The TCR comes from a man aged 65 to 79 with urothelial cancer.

CDR3 residues: CASSQTGGLGYTF. DNA for the CDR3: TGTGCCAGCAGCCAGACAGGGGGTCTTGGCTACACCTTC. This chain uses TRBV6-1 with TRBJ1-2, with 9 bases aligning to TRBD1. Germline values: CDR1 MNHNS, CDR2 SASEGT. The CDR3 is 13 residues long. V lost 6 bases to trimming and J lost 7 bases; unmatched junction nucleotides: 6.